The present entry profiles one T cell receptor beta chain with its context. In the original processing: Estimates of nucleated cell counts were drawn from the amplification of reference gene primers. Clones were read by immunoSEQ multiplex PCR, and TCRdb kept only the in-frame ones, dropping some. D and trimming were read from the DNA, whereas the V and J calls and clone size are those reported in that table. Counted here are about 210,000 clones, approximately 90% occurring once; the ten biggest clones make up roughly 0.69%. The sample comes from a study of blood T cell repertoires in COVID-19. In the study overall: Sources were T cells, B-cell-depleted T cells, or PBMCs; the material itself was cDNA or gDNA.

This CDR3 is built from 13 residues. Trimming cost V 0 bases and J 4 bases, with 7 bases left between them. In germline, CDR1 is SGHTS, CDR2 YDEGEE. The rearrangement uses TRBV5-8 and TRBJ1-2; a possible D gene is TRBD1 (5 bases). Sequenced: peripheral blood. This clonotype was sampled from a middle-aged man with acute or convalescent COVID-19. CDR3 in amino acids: CASSLEGFYGYTF. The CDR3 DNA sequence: TGTGCCAGCAGCTTGGAGGGGTTCTATGGCTACACCTTC. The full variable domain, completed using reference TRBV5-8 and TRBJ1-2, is EAGVTQSPTHLIKTRGQQATLRCSPISGHTSVYWYQQALGLGLQFLLWYDEGEERNRGNFPPRFSGRQFPNYSSELNVNALELEDSALYLCASSLEGFYGYTFGSGTRLTVV.